The sequence of this TCR beta chain was determined in a study of T cells in Graves' hyperthyroidism and ophthalmopathy. The study's findings and limits: Most clonotypes expanded in thyroid above 0.001 were likewise present in blood. Researchers report that a 13 V-J model separated ophthalmopathy from stable hyperthyroidism.

Notes on this clonotype: Its specificity is unknown.

Amplification yielded TCR beta CDR3 regions, with RNA transcripts as the source. The HTBI set primed first-round TCR CDR3 RT-PCR. Each CDR3 protein gets one entry after TCRdb re-called the multiplex PCR reads with MiXCR. The sample records 500,000 to 600,000 distinct CDR3 sequences, 46% being singletons. V was pared by 2 bases and J by 5 bases, with 4 bases of the junction left unmatched. CDR1 and CDR2 (germline): SGHAT, FQNNGV. CDR3 length: 14 residues. A patient was excluded if there was uncontrolled infection, other autoimmune disease, pregnancy or lactation. On the basis of clinical symptoms, serum thyroxine and TRAb, thyroid ultrasound and orbital computed tomography, diagnoses were made.

The chain is built from TRBV11-2 and TRBJ2-3; 7 bases are a match to TRBD2. The TCR was taken from an adult woman with Graves' disease, either hyperthyroidism or ophthalmopathy (not recorded which). Material: peripheral blood or thyroid tissue (not recorded which). The CDR3 sequence is CASSLSAGVDTQYF. For the CDR3, the DNA is TGTGCCAGCAGCTTATCCGCGGGAGTAGATACGCAGTATTTT.